Presented here are 23 T cell receptor beta chains from one specimen sequenced in a study of shared clonotypes between healthy human individuals. Sequenced by immunoSEQ multiplex PCR; TCRdb stores in-frame clones only, minus some. The table lists about a million clones, approximately 80% of them singletons. The sequencing sample was made of memory CD4+ T cells sorted from blood. Subset described: CD45RA-negative fraction. The receptors stem from a man aged 18 to 35 in good health.

This clone has at least ten counts. V gene TRBV5-4 combines with J gene TRBJ2-3, with a tentative D call TRBD1 (5 bases). Looked up from germline, CDR1 is SGHNT and CDR2 is YYREEE (reference sequence). Trimming pared 0 bases from V and 5 bases from J, leaving 13 bases between. The CDR3 sequence is 15 residues long. The CDR3: CASSLDPVRGDTQYF. CDR3 bases: TGTGCCAGCAGCTTGGATCCAGTAAGGGGAGATACGCAGTATTTT.

About this clone: This CDR3 is also generated by other DNA sequences in the sample. The rearrangement uses TRBV30 and TRBJ1-1; D is uncertain. V lost 0 bases, J lost 3 bases, and 2 bases lay in between. CDR1 and CDR2 from the germline V gene are GTSNPN and SVGIG (reference sequence). The CDR3 contains 11 residues. CDR3 DNA: TGTGCCTGGAGTGTGGACACTGAAGCTTTCTTT. Protein: CAWSVDTEAFF.

The rearrangement uses TRBV6-6 and TRBJ1-5; D perhaps matches TRBD1 (5 bases). The V gene lost 5 bases and the J gene lost 0 bases, with 11 bases spanning the gap. The CDR3 loop spans 15 amino acids. Germline V gene data show CDR1 as MNHNY and CDR2 as SVGAGI (reference sequence). In DNA, the CDR3 is TGTGCCAGCAGTCTTGGGGGAGTTAGCAATCAGCCCCAGCATTTT. It yields the protein CASSLGGVSNQPQHF.

The CDR3 DNA reads TGCGCCACCCGGCCGGGGGGCATTTTTTCGGACACTGAAGCTTTCTTT. Translation: CATRPGGIFSDTEAFF. V is TRBV5-1 and J is TRBJ1-1; the D gene is possibly TRBD1 (6 bases). The germline V and J ends were trimmed by 9 bases and 3 bases, with 24 bases remaining between them. The CDR3 length is 16 residues. Germline CDR1 is SGHRS and CDR2 is YFSETQ. The full variable domain, completed using reference TRBV5-1 and TRBJ1-1, is KAGVTQTPRYLIKTRGQQVTLSCSPISGHRSVSWYQQTPGQGLQFLFEYFSETQRNKGNFPGRFSGRQFSNSRSEMNVSTLELGDSALYLCATRPGGIFSDTEAFFGQGTRLTVV.

This clone showed up just a few times. The V gene is TRBV18, the J gene TRBJ2-2, with TRBD1 as a possible D gene (6 bases). Germline loops: CDR1 KGHSH, CDR2 LQKENI. Trimming pared 6 bases from V and 4 bases from J, leaving 18 bases between. This CDR3 comprises 16 residues. DNA for the CDR3: TGTGCCAGCTCCGAGTCTGCAGGGGCTGGCACCGGGGAGCTGTTTTTT. Its translation: CASSESAGAGTGELFF.

The CDR3 spells CASSEDRVGTEAFF. As DNA, the CDR3 is TGTGCCAGCTCAGAGGACAGGGTAGGCACTGAAGCTTTCTTT. This chain links TRBV18 with TRBJ1-1, with 8 bases matching TRBD1. V was pared by 5 bases and J by 4 bases, with 6 bases of the junction left unmatched. The length of the CDR3 is 14 residues. CDR1 is KGHSH and CDR2 is LQKENI in the germline V gene. The whole variable domain, remainder taken from reference TRBV18 and TRBJ1-1, is NAGVMQNPRHLVRRRGQEARLRCSPMKGHSHVYWYRQLPEEGLKFMVYLQKENIIDESGMPKERFSAEFPKEGPSILRIQQVVRGDSAAYFCASSEDRVGTEAFFGQGTRLTVV.

This clone was counted at least ten times. In nucleotides, the CDR3 is TGTGCCAGCAGGGACGCGACAGGAAGGGGCACTGAAGCTTTCTTT. Its protein product is CASRDATGRGTEAFF. The chain has TRBV6-5 and TRBJ1-1; D perhaps matches TRBD1 (6 bases). V was shortened by 6 bases and J by 4 bases, with 18 bases between the two germline ends. The CDR3 spans 15 residues. Germline V CDR1 and CDR2: MNHEY, SVGAGI.

The chain carries TRBV7-2 and TRBJ2-7; possible D gene TRBD2, 6 bases. With 2 bases removed from V and 4 bases from J, the gap between germline ends came to 15 bases. The CDR3 has 15 amino acids. Germline CDR1 SGHTA, CDR2 FQGNSA. As DNA, the CDR3 is TGTGCCAGCAGCTTAAGTGCTAGCGCGAGTTACGAGCAGTACTTC. Translation gives CASSLSASASYEQYF. Filled out from reference TRBV7-2 and TRBJ2-7, the complete variable domain reads GAGVSQSPSNKVTEKGKDVELRCDPISGHTALYWYRQSLGQGLEFLIYFQGNSAPDKSGLPSDRFSAERTGGSVSTLTIQRTQQEDSAVYLCASSLSASASYEQYFGPGTRLTVT.

V usage is TRBV7-2 and J usage is TRBJ2-7; tentative D call: TRBD2 (6 bases). The germline gives CDR1 SGHTA, CDR2 FQGNSA. This CDR3 has 13 residues. Between the trimmed V and J ends, which lost 5 bases and 6 bases, there was a span of 14 bases. CDR3 sequence: CASSPGRRAEQYF. The CDR3, as DNA: TGTGCCAGCAGCCCCGGGAGAAGGGCCGAGCAGTACTTC.

CDR3 sequence reads: CASRARESSYEQYF. DNA of the CDR3: TGTGCCAGCAGGGCCAGGGAAAGCTCCTACGAGCAGTACTTC. The chain recombines TRBV2 with TRBJ2-7, with D tentatively TRBD1 (5 bases). CDR3 length: 14 residues. Germline V gene sequence: CDR1 SNHLY, CDR2 FYNNEI. The V end was cut by 6 bases, the J end by 0 bases, with 12 bases between.

The J gene is TRBJ1-1, the V gene TRBV29-1, with D unclear. CDR1 and CDR2 from the germline V gene are SQVTM and ANQGSEA. Trimming cost V 5 bases and J 1 base, with 8 bases left between them. This CDR3 comprises 12 residues. The CDR3 DNA sequence: TGCAGCGTTTCCAACGGGAACACTGAAGCTTTCTTT. Translated, it gives CSVSNGNTEAFF.

The chain is built from TRBV19 and TRBJ1-5, with D possibly being TRBD1 (5 bases). V was pared by 3 bases and J by 6 bases, with 15 bases between. Germline CDR1 is LNHDA and CDR2 is SQIVND (reference sequence). This CDR3 is 15 amino acids long. CDR3 residues: CASSIGRATVQPQHF. CDR3 nucleotide sequence: TGTGCCAGTAGTATCGGCAGGGCCACAGTTCAGCCCCAGCATTTT.

The chain employs TRBV5-4 and TRBJ2-4; TRBD2 agrees at 16 bases. Looked up from germline, CDR1 is SGHNT and CDR2 is YYREEE (reference sequence). V was clipped by 2 bases and J by 2 bases; unmatched bases: 4. The CDR3 contains 18 residues. The CDR3 coding sequence is TGTGCCAGCAGCTTCGGGACTAGCGGGGGGGCGTCCAAAAACATTCAGTACTTC. Translated, it gives CASSFGTSGGASKNIQYF.

The rearrangement uses TRBV5-6 and TRBJ2-4; TRBD1 agrees at 9 bases. The CDR3 is made up of 14 amino acids. V shed 6 bases and J 4 bases; nucleotides not matched to a gene: 5. The V gene's germline CDR1 is SGHDT and CDR2 YYEEEE. CDR3 in DNA: TGTGCCAGCACCCTAGACAGGGGGAAAAACATTCAGTACTTC. Amino acid sequence: CASTLDRGKNIQYF.

V gene TRBV5-1 combines with J gene TRBJ2-7, with 7 positions matching TRBD2. CDR1 SGHRS and CDR2 YFSETQ come from the germline V gene. J was trimmed by 4 bases and V by 7 bases; bases with no gene match: 11. The CDR3 length is 14 residues. In nucleotides, the CDR3 is TGCGCCAGCTCACCGACGGCGGGAGCATACGAGCAGTACTTC. This sequence encodes CASSPTAGAYEQYF.

This chain links TRBV6-1 with TRBJ2-7, with no clear D. CDR1 and CDR2 from the germline V gene are MNHNS and SASEGT. The CDR3 consists of 13 residues. Trimming removed 4 bases at V and 1 base at J, with 8 bases between. The CDR3 nucleotides read TGTGCCAGCAGTGCAGGCAGATCCTACGAGCAGTACTTC. Translated, it gives CASSAGRSYEQYF.

The chain combines TRBV2 with TRBJ2-4; a possible D gene is TRBD2 (6 bases). The CDR3 spans 12 residues. Germline V gives CDR1 SNHLY, CDR2 FYNNEI. The ends were cut back, 6 bases at V and 6 bases at J, with 9 bases in the middle. Written as DNA, the CDR3 is TGTGCCAGCAGGGACTACGGAAACATTCAGTACTTC. This gives the protein CASRDYGNIQYF. The full variable domain, completed using reference TRBV2 and TRBJ2-4, is EPEVTQTPSHQVTQMGQEVILRCVPISNHLYFYWYRQILGQKVEFLVSFYNNEISEKSEIFDDQFSVERPDGSNFTLKIRSTKLEDSAMYFCASRDYGNIQYFGAGTRLSVL.

The gene calls are TRBV7-9 and TRBJ1-2, with D possibly matching TRBD1 (6 bases). CDR3 length: 13 residues. The V gene lost 5 bases and the J gene lost 3 bases, with 10 bases spanning the gap. Germline lookup yields CDR1 SEHNR and CDR2 FQNEAQ (reference sequence). CDR3 residues: CASSQGGDYGYTF. For the CDR3, the DNA is TGTGCCAGCAGCCAAGGGGGGGACTATGGCTACACCTTC.

Remarks on this clone: This could be a read error, since a much larger clone is one nucleotide away. The V gene is TRBV5-4, the J gene TRBJ2-1, with 10 bases that match TRBD2. The ends lost 3 bases at V and 0 bases at J; junction bases unmatched: 3. This CDR3 region has 16 residues. Germline assignment: CDR1 SGHNT and CDR2 YYREEE (reference sequence). CDR3 loop: CASSSGLALSYNEQFF. For the CDR3, the DNA is TGTGCCAGCAGCTCGGGACTAGCGCTCTCCTACAATGAGCAGTTCTTC.

A remark on this clone: Additional DNA sequences in this sample encode the identical CDR3. The chain joins TRBV18 to TRBJ1-2; D possibly corresponds to TRBD1 (5 bases). The germline gives CDR1 KGHSH, CDR2 LQKENI. Trimming shortened V by 3 bases and J by 5 bases, and 10 bases separated the two germline ends. The CDR3 runs 13 residues. CDR3 nucleotide sequence: TGTGCCAGCTCACCCGAGGGACCTTATGGCTACACCTTC. The encoded protein is CASSPEGPYGYTF.

This clone was picked up a small number of times. This chain connects TRBV7-8 to TRBJ2-1; 8 bases align to TRBD2. Losses at the gene ends were 4 bases for V and 0 bases for J; bases not matched to a gene: 8. This CDR3 is 17 amino acids long. Germline V gene sequence: CDR1 SGHVS, CDR2 FQNEAQ. The CDR3 here is CASSWRVAGGSYNEQFF. In DNA, the CDR3 is TGTGCCAGCAGCTGGCGAGTGGCGGGGGGCTCCTACAATGAGCAGTTCTTC. Combining the CDR3 with reference TRBV7-8 and TRBJ2-1 gives the whole variable domain GAGVSQSPRYKVAKRGQDVALRCDPISGHVSLFWYQQALGQGPEFLTYFQNEAQLDKSGLPSDRFFAERPEGSVSTLKIQRTQQEDSAVYLCASSWRVAGGSYNEQFFGPGTRLTVL.

In DNA form, the CDR3 reads TGCGCCAGCAGCCCGACGTACTCTGGGGCCAACGTCCTGACTTTC. This encodes CASSPTYSGANVLTF. The chain uses TRBV4-3 and TRBJ2-6; no reliable D call. Between the trimmed V and J ends, which lost 4 bases and 0 bases, there was a span of 7 bases. CDR1 LGHNA and CDR2 YSLEER come from the germline V gene. The CDR3 spans 15 residues.

The CDR3 region has the DNA TGTGCCAGCAGCCAAGGTCAGGGTTTCGACGAGCAGTACTTC. Its protein product is CASSQGQGFDEQYF. The chain carries TRBV4-2 and TRBJ2-7; D perhaps matches TRBD1 (5 bases). With 1 base removed from V and 5 bases from J, the gap between germline ends came to 12 bases. There are 14 residues in the CDR3. Germline lookup yields CDR1 LGHNA and CDR2 YNFKEQ.